This T cell receptor beta chain was sequenced in a study of blood T cell repertoires in COVID-19. Across the whole study: T cells, B-cell-depleted T cells, or PBMCs supplied cDNA or gDNA.

Per the study methods: Using reference gene primer amplification, nucleated cell counts were estimated. The table came from immunoSEQ multiplex PCR; TCRdb's copy has only in-frame clones and leaves some out. D and trimming were read from the DNA, whereas the V and J calls and clone size are those reported in that table. Of around 250,000 clones in the sample, roughly 86% are singletons; the top ten hold about 8.6%. Material: peripheral blood. The TCR was taken from a man aged 35 to 55 with active or convalescent COVID-19.

The CDR3 DNA follows: TGTGCCAGCAGCCAAAGCCATCAGGCCAACTATGGCTACACCTTC. Its protein is CASSQSHQANYGYTF. The chain links TRBV3-1 (or the pseudogene TRBV3-2) to TRBJ1-2; D uncertain. CDR1 LGHDT and CDR2 YNNKEL come from the germline V gene (reference sequence). The V gene lost 2 bases and the J gene lost 2 bases, with 12 bases spanning the gap. The CDR3 is made up of 15 amino acids.